Listed here is a single T cell receptor (delta chain). The target antigen is unknown. The sorted cells were CD3+ Vdelta1+ Vdelta2- thymocytes from alphabeta-depleted thymus. This entry belongs to a study of Vδ1+ human thymocytes. Study conclusions and caveats: Thymic TRG and TRD repertoires appeared highly polyclonal. Unlike peripheral blood Vdelta1+ controls, thymic delta-chain sequences included 20% to 25% Vdelta2 and few Vdelta3. Unexpected Vdelta2 sequences could cause misinterpretation of bulk repertoire data.

Germline lookup yields CDR1 TSWWSYY and CDR2 QGS. The CDR3 runs to 15 residues. Trimming took 3 bases from V and 4 from J, leaving 15 bases between them. RNA was extracted from the cells and then reverse transcribed. Multiplex PCR used pooled V-gene forward primers and a constant-region reverse primer to amplify CDR3s. TCRdb processed the multiplex PCR reads again with the CATT caller. Found here are around 23,000 delta-chain clones, 6% to 8% of them singletons; the top ten hold roughly 0.9%. The TCR originated in a girl less than two years old who had congenital heart surgery. What was sequenced was Vdelta1+ gamma-delta thymocytes from the thymus. The subset denotes: FACS-sorted CD3+ TCRalphabeta- TCRVdelta1+ TCRVdelta2- thymocytes. V is TRDV1 and J is TRDJ1; D gene ambiguous. The CDR3 DNA follows: TGTGCTCTTGGGGATTGGACCTCCTTGAACGATAAACTCATCTTT. Amino acids: CALGDWTSLNDKLIF.